This is a list of T cell receptor beta chains from one sample in a study of cytomegalovirus exposure and HLA in healthy donors. Assay: immunoSEQ multiplex PCR; the TCRdb copy retains only in-frame clones and omits some. In the table there are approximately 150,000 clones, approximately 82% of which are singletons. The sequencing input was PBMCs. These receptors all come from a man younger than 35 in good health and CMV-seropositive. Both conserved end residues are part of each CDR3. The D gene is left open where the match is weak. Clone size is stated in some rows and not others, as once, few, many or a class when expanded.

J gene | clone size | D gene | V gene | CDR3 protein | CDR3 DNA
TRBJ2-1 | NA | TRBD2 | TRBV7-3 | CASSFLAGAYNEQFF | TGTGCCAGCAGCTTTCTAGCGGGAGCTTACAATGAGCAGTTCTTC
TRBJ2-3 | NA | TRBD2 | TRBV6-5 | CASSEGLALNTQYF | TGTGCCAGCAGTGAGGGACTAGCGCTGAATACGCAGTATTTT
TRBJ2-2 | NA | TRBD1 | TRBV6-5 | CASRDRVVSGELFF | TGTGCCAGCAGGGACAGGGTGGTGTCCGGGGAGCTGTTTTTT
TRBJ1-4 | NA | TRBD1 | TRBV2 | CASRRGPREKLFF | TGTGCCAGCAGGAGGGGGCCGAGAGAAAAACTGTTTTTT
TRBJ2-7 | NA | TRBD2 | TRBV18 | CASSSITSGLSYEQYF | TGTGCCAGCTCATCTATCACTAGCGGGCTATCCTACGAGCAGTACTTC
TRBJ1-4 | NA | NA | TRBV6-1 | CASSVRIANEKLFF | TGTGCCAGCAGTGTGAGGATAGCTAATGAAAAACTGTTTTTT
TRBJ1-1 | NA | TRBD1 | TRBV25-1 | CASRARDRNTEAFF | TGTGCCAGCAGAGCCCGGGACAGAAACACTGAAGCTTTCTTT
TRBJ2-7 | few | TRBD1 | TRBV6-1 | CASSDREQYEQYF | TGTGCCAGCAGCGACAGGGAGCAGTACGAGCAGTACTTC
TRBJ2-7 | NA | NA | TRBV5-4 | CASSLITSTGEQYF | TGTGCCAGCAGCCTCATCACGAGTACGGGGGAGCAGTACTTC
TRBJ1-2 | NA | NA | TRBV6-1 | CASRPGGTSGYTF | TGTGCCAGCAGGCCCGGGGGGACCTCTGGCTACACCTTC
TRBJ1-2 | NA | NA | TRBV7-9 | CASSLGGGRGRDGYTF | TGTGCCAGCAGCTTAGGGGGCGGCAGGGGAAGGGACGGCTACACCTTC
TRBJ1-5 | NA | NA | TRBV30 | CAWALTGNQPQHF | TGTGCCTGGGCCCTCACGGGCAATCAGCCCCAGCATTTT
TRBJ1-2 | once | TRBD1 | TRBV7-9 | CASSPGQGLNYGYTF | TGTGCCAGCAGCCCCGGACAGGGGCTGAACTATGGCTACACCTTC
TRBJ2-1 | NA | TRBD2 | TRBV30 | CAWSKMTSGYNEQFF | TGTGCCTGGAGTAAGATGACTAGCGGGTACAATGAGCAGTTCTTC
TRBJ2-3 | NA | NA | TRBV29-1 | CSTVGAQTQYF | TGCAGCACTGTGGGGGCCCAGACGCAGTATTTT
TRBJ1-2 | once | NA | TRBV5-1 | CASGRTKGGATLNYGYTF | TGCGCCAGCGGCAGAACCAAAGGGGGGGCGACACTTAACTATGGCTACACCTTC
TRBJ1-5 | NA | TRBD1 | TRBV28 | CASSLGQRNQPQHF | TGTGCCAGCAGTTTGGGACAGAGAAATCAGCCCCAGCATTTT
TRBJ1-1 | few | NA | TRBV18 | CASSPLPVVNTEAFF | TGTGCCAGCTCCCCATTGCCGGTCGTAAACACTGAAGCTTTCTTT
TRBJ2-2 | NA | NA | TRBV30 | CAWRSTGVTRNTGELFF | TGTGCCTGGAGATCGACAGGAGTAACAAGGAACACCGGGGAGCTGTTTTTT
TRBJ2-4 | NA | NA | TRBV2 | CASRPQGGQNIQYF | TGTGCCAGCCGCCCCCAGGGTGGCCAAAACATTCAGTACTTC
TRBJ1-3 | NA | TRBD1 | TRBV28 | CASRPEGAGGNTIYF | TGTGCCAGCAGGCCCGAGGGGGCGGGAGGAAACACCATATATTTT
TRBJ1-1 | NA | NA | TRBV29-1 | CSVDRGENTEAFF | TGCAGCGTTGACAGGGGAGAGAACACTGAAGCTTTCTTT
TRBJ1-5 | few | NA | TRBV30 | CAWSALYNQPQHF | TGTGCCTGGAGTGCACTGTACAATCAGCCCCAGCATTTT
TRBJ2-7 | NA | TRBD1 | TRBV28 | CASSRSTGGEYF | TGTGCCAGCAGTCGTAGTACAGGGGGCGAATACTTC
TRBJ2-2 | NA | TRBD2 | TRBV7-3 | CASSQWGTRGTGELFF | TGTGCCAGCAGCCAGTGGGGGACTAGGGGTACCGGGGAGCTGTTTTTT
TRBJ2-7 | NA | TRBD1 | TRBV18 | CASSSTGQGEQYF | TGTGCCAGCTCATCCACGGGACAGGGCGAGCAGTACTTC
TRBJ2-1 | once | TRBD2 | TRBV19 | CASRARGSSGSNEQFF | TGTGCCAGTAGGGCACGTGGGTCTAGCGGGAGTAATGAGCAGTTCTTC
TRBJ1-3 | few | TRBD1 | TRBV30 | CAWKQGNSGNTIYF | TGTGCCTGGAAACAGGGGAATTCTGGAAACACCATATATTTT
TRBJ2-1 | NA | TRBD1 | TRBV19 | CASTGQGLSYEQFF | TGTGCCAGTACCGGACAGGGTCTTTCTTATGAGCAGTTCTTC
TRBJ2-7 | NA | TRBD2 | TRBV6-1 | CASSLAGVQTYEQYF | TGTGCCAGCAGTTTAGCGGGAGTTCAGACCTACGAGCAGTACTTC
TRBJ2-3 | NA | TRBD2 | TRBV27 | CASSRLAGGGPYTQYF | TGTGCCAGCAGCAGGTTAGCGGGAGGTGGGCCCTATACGCAGTATTTT
TRBJ2-7 | NA | TRBD2 | TRBV5-1 | CASSLGLAGGEGYDEQYF | TGCGCCAGCAGCTTGGGACTAGCGGGAGGGGAGGGGTATGACGAGCAGTACTTC
TRBJ2-1 | NA | TRBD2 | TRBV27 | CASSFRSGRGSEQFF | TGTGCCAGCAGTTTTCGGAGCGGGAGAGGTAGTGAGCAGTTCTTC
TRBJ1-1 | NA | NA | TRBV6-1 | CASMRARDTEAFF | TGTGCCAGCATGAGGGCGCGGGACACTGAAGCTTTCTTT
TRBJ2-6 | NA | NA | TRBV4-1 | CASSPNVDRASGANVLTF | TGCGCCAGCAGCCCGAACGTGGACAGAGCTTCTGGGGCCAACGTCCTGACTTTC
TRBJ1-3 | NA | NA | TRBV21-1 | CASSKRPLLVPGSGNTIYF | TGTGCCAGCAGCAAACGGCCGTTGTTAGTCCCAGGCTCTGGAAACACCATATATTTT
TRBJ2-7 | once | NA | TRBV6-1 | CATSVSYEQYF | TGTGCCACCTCCGTCTCCTACGAGCAGTACTTC
TRBJ1-4 | few | TRBD1 | TRBV7-9 | CASSFGQVEEKLFF | TGTGCCAGCAGCTTTGGACAGGTCGAGGAAAAACTGTTTTTT
TRBJ2-1 | NA | NA | TRBV29-1 | CSVVTGSNEQFF | TGCAGCGTTGTGACAGGTTCCAATGAGCAGTTCTTC